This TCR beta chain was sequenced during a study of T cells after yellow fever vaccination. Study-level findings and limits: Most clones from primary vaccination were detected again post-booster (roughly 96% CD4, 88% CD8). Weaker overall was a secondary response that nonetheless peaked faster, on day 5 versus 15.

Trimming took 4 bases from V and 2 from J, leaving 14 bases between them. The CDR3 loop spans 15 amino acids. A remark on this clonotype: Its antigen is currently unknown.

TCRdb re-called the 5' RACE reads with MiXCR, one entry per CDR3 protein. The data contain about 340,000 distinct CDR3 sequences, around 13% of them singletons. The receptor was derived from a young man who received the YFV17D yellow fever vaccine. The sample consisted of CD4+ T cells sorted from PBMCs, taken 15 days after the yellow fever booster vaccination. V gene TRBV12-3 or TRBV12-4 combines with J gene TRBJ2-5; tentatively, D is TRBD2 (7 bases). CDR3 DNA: TGTGCCAGCAGTTCGTCCGGGGGGCCTCAAGAGACCCAGTACTTC. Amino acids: CASSSSGGPQETQYF.